This section outlines one T cell receptor (beta chain) sequence together with its context. This specimen belongs to a study of blood T cell repertoires in COVID-19. The CDR3 covers 13 residues. Germline V gives CDR1 MNHEY, CDR2 SVGAGI. V was trimmed by 8 bases and J by 2 bases, leaving 11 bases between them. The assay was immunoSEQ multiplex PCR, and TCRdb's table has in-frame clones only and misses some. The sample carries about 260,000 clones, 80% to 90% recorded once. The specimen was PBMCs or T cells enriched from blood (not recorded which). J is TRBJ2-3 and V is TRBV6-5; TRBD2 is a possible D gene (6 bases). The receptor comes from a man between 25 and 39 years old with acute COVID-19. For the CDR3, the DNA is TGTGCCAGCCGGGACTTACTCACAGATACGCAGTATTTT. Its translation is CASRDLLTDTQYF.